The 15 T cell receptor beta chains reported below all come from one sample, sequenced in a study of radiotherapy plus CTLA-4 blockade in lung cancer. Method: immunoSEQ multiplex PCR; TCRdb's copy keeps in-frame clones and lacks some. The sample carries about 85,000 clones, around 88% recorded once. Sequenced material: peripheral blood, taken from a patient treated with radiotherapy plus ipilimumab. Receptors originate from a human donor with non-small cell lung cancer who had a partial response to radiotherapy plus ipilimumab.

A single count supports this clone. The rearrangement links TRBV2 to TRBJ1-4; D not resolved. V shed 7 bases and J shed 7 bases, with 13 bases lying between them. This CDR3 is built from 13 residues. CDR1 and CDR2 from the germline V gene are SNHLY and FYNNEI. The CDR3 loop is CASMVEEGEKLFF. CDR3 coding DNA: TGTGCCAGCATGGTGGAGGAGGGTGAAAAACTGTTTTTT. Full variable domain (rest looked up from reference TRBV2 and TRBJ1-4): EPEVTQTPSHQVTQMGQEVILRCVPISNHLYFYWYRQILGQKVEFLVSFYNNEISEKSEIFDDQFSVERPDGSNFTLKIRSTKLEDSAMYFCASMVEEGEKLFFGSGTQLSVL.

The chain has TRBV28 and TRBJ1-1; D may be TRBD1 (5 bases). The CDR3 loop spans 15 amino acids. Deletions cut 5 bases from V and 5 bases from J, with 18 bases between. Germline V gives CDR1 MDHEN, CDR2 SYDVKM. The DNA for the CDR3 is TGTGCCAGCAGTCCCATGCATAAGGGGCTTACTGAAGCTTTCTTT. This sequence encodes CASSPMHKGLTEAFF.

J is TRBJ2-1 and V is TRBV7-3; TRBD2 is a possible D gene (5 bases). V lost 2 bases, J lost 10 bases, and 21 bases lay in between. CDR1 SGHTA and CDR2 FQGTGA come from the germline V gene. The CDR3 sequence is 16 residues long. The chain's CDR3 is CASSLAGGPTPSEQFF. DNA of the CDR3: TGTGCCAGCAGCTTAGCTGGCGGCCCCACCCCTAGCGAGCAGTTCTTC.

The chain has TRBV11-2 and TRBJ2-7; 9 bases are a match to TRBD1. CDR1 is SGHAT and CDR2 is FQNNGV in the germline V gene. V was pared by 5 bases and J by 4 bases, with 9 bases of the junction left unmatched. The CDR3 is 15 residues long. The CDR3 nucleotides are TGTGCCAGCAGCCCCGGGGGACAGGGAGGATACGAGCAGTACGTC. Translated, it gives CASSPGGQGGYEQYV.

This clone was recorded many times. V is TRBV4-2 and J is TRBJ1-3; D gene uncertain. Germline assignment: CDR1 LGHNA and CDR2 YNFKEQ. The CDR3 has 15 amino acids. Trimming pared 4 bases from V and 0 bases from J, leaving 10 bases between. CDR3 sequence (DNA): TGTGCCAGCAGCCCAGATCGCGTCTCTGGAAACACCATATATTTT. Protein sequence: CASSPDRVSGNTIYF.

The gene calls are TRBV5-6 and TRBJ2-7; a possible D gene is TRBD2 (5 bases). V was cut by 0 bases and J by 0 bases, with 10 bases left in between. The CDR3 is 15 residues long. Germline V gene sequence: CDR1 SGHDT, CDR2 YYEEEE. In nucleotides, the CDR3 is TGTGCCAGCAGCTTGGGCATGGGGAGCTCCTACGAGCAGTACTTC. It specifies CASSLGMGSSYEQYF.

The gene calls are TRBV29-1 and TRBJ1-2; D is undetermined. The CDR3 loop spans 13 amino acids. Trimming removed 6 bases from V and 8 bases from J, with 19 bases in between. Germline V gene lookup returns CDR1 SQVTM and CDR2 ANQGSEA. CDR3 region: CSVAGFSTDGYTF. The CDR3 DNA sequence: TGCAGCGTAGCGGGATTTTCCACCGACGGCTACACCTTC.

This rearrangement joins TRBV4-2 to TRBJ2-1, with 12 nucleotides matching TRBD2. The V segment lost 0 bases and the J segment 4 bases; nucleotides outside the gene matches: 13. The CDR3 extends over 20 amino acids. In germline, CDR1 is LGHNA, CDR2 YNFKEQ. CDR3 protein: CASSQDAGLAGRGSYNEQFF. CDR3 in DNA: TGTGCCAGCAGCCAAGATGCAGGACTAGCGGGAAGAGGGTCTTACAATGAGCAGTTCTTC.

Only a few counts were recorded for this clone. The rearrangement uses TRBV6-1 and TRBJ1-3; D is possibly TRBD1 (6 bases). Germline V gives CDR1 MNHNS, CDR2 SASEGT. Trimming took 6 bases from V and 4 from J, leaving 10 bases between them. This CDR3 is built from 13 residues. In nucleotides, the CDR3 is TGTGCCAGCAGCCGGGACATCGGAAACACCATATATTTT. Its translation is CASSRDIGNTIYF.

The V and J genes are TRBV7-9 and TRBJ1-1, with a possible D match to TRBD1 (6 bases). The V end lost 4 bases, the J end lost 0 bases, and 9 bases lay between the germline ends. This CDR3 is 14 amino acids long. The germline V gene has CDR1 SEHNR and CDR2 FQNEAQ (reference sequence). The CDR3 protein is CASSYQGLNTEAFF. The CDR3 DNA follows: TGTGCCAGCAGCTATCAGGGGTTGAACACTGAAGCTTTCTTT.

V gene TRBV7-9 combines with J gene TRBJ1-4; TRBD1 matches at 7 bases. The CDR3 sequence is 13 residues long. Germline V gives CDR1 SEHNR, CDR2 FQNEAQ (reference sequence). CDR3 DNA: TGTGCTACCGAGGAGGGGGCCGAGGAAAAACTGTTTTTT. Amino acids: CATEEGAEEKLFF.

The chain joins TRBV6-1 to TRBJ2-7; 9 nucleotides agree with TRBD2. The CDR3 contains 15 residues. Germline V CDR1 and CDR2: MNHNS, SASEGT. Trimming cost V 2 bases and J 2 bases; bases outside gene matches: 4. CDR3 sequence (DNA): TGTGCCAGCAGTGAAAGGGTAGCGGGGGCCTACGAGCAGTACTTC. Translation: CASSERVAGAYEQYF.

CDR3 region: CASSGIWTEDTGELFF. The CDR3 DNA follows: TGTGCCAGCAGTGGAATTTGGACAGAAGATACCGGGGAGCTGTTTTTT. This chain connects TRBV6-1 to TRBJ2-2, with a tentative D call TRBD1 (6 bases). The V and J ends lost 4 bases and 5 bases respectively, with 17 bases between them. Germline V CDR1 and CDR2: MNHNS, SASEGT. The CDR3 length is 16 residues.

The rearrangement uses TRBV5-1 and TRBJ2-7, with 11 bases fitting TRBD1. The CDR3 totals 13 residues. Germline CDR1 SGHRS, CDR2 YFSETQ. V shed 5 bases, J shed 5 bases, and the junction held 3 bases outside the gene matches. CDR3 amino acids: CASRDRGLNEQYF. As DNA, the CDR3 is TGCGCCAGCAGGGACAGGGGGCTGAACGAGCAGTACTTC.

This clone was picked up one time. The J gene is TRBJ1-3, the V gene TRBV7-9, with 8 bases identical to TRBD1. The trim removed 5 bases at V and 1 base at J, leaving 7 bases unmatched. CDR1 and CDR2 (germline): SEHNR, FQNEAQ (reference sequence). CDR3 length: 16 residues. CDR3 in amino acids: CASSLAQGASGNTIYF. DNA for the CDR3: TGTGCCAGCAGCCTCGCTCAGGGGGCATCTGGAAACACCATATATTTT.